This T cell receptor beta chain was recorded in a study of T cell repertoires in cytomegalovirus infection. Overall study context: CMV infection together with matching HLA type was indicated by public TCR beta signatures.

With respect to this clonotype: Its antigen remains unknown.

General observations from the study: CMV carriers with the relevant HLA were identified by cumulative public TCR beta family frequency. CMV-specific TCR beta clonotypes restricted by HLA-C dominated the ex vivo response.

Germline V CDR1 and CDR2: MNHEY, SVGAGI. The V end was cut by 4 bases, the J end by 2 bases, with 15 bases between. CDR3 length: 16 residues. TCRdb re-called the reads with MiXCR, one entry per CDR3 protein. The table records roughly 230,000 distinct CDR3 sequences, about 15% of them present only once. The chain recombines TRBV6-5 with TRBJ2-1, with D perhaps TRBD1 or TRBD2 (5 bases each). The sequence derives from a human donor in good health (CMV status not recorded). Some clones in this sample may be carry-over from other donors' samples. Sequencing was carried out using CD8+ T cells from PBMCs. CDR3 in amino acids: CASSFLRGPPYNEQFF. CDR3 bases: TGTGCCAGCAGTTTCTTGAGGGGTCCCCCCTACAATGAGCAGTTCTTC.